One sample yielded the 5 T cell receptor beta chains listed below, sequenced in a study of blood T cell repertoires in COVID-19. Sequencing used immunoSEQ multiplex PCR; TCRdb keeps in-frame clones, though not all of them. The sample lists about 160,000 clones; approximately 90% were seen once. The sample comprised PBMCs or T cells enriched from blood (not recorded which). All receptors derive from a woman aged 45 to 65 who had recovered from COVID-19.

This sequence joins TRBV19 and TRBJ1-5; 8 bases align to TRBD1. CDR3 length: 16 residues. V gave up 8 bases and J gave up 0 bases; unmatched junction bases: 9. CDR1 and CDR2 (germline): LNHDA, SQIVND (reference sequence). The CDR3 here is CASHGQGTLSNQPQHF. The CDR3 DNA reads TGTGCCAGTCACGGACAGGGAACACTTAGCAATCAGCCCCAGCATTTT. Full variable domain (outside the CDR3, taken from reference TRBV19 and TRBJ1-5): DGGITQSPKYLFRKEGQNVTLSCEQNLNHDAMYWYRQDPGQGLRLIYYSQIVNDFQKGDIAEGYSVSREKKESFPLTVTSAQKNPTAFYLCASHGQGTLSNQPQHFGDGTRLSIL.

V usage is TRBV7-2 and J usage is TRBJ2-7; 7 bases match TRBD1. Trimming removed 6 bases from V and 0 bases from J; junction bases left unmatched: 5. Germline assignment: CDR1 SGHTA and CDR2 FQGNSA. CDR3 size: 14 residues. CDR3 nucleotide sequence: TGTGCCAGCAGTTCGAACAGGGGCTCCTACGAGCAGTACTTC. It encodes CASSSNRGSYEQYF.

The chain is built from TRBV3-1 (or the pseudogene TRBV3-2) and TRBJ2-7; 7 bases are shared with TRBD2. This CDR3 region has 13 residues. Germline CDR1 LGHDT, CDR2 YNNKEL (reference sequence). With V trimmed by 3 bases and J by 7 bases, 6 bases remained unmatched. The CDR3 loop is CASSQGGALEQYF. The CDR3 region has the DNA TGTGCCAGCAGCCAGGGAGGGGCGTTGGAGCAGTACTTC.

This clone came up once. The chain combines TRBV6-5 with TRBJ2-1; 7 bases are a match to TRBD1. CDR1 is MNHEY and CDR2 is SVGAGI in the germline V gene. V shed 7 bases and J 2 bases; nucleotides not matched to a gene: 8. This CDR3 contains 15 residues. The CDR3 DNA is TGTGCCAGCAAAGGGGGCGCAGGTGCCTACAATGAGCAGTTCTTC. Translation: CASKGGAGAYNEQFF.

The chain recombines TRBV11-3 with TRBJ2-7, with 7 bases fitting TRBD1. The CDR3 contains 15 residues. With V trimmed by 0 bases and J by 0 bases, 2 bases remained unmatched. Germline CDR1 SGHNT, CDR2 YENEEA. In DNA form, the CDR3 reads TGTGCCAGCAGCTTAGAAGGACAGGCCTCCTACGAGCAGTACTTC. This translates into CASSLEGQASYEQYF.